This T cell receptor beta chain was sequenced in a study of CD8+ T cells in alopecia areata. Study-wide points: Elevated clonality characterized lesional scalp relative to normal scalp, particularly in alopecia totalis/universalis.

V dropped 3 bases and J dropped 0 bases, with 11 bases sitting between them. There are 15 residues in the CDR3. Germline CDR1 is SGHTA and CDR2 is FQGNSA. Collected material from alopecia areata patients comprised lesional scalp punch biopsies and peripheral blood. PBMCs served as the source from which CD4+ and CD8+ T cells were sorted. In each case, RNA was isolated and then reverse transcribed into cDNA as the sequencing template. This table comes from immunoSEQ multiplex PCR, and its TCRdb copy is limited to in-frame clones, with some not included. The table records 250,000 or so clones, 67% of them present only once. Regarding this clone: What it binds is unknown.

Specimen: CD4+ T cells sorted from blood, collected at week 0. The origin of this receptor is a human donor with alopecia areata. V gene TRBV7-2 combines with J gene TRBJ1-2; the D gene is possibly TRBD1 (6 bases). CDR3 in DNA: TGTGCCAGCAGCTTCTCAGGGGATCCTAACTATGGCTACACCTTC. It translates to CASSFSGDPNYGYTF. Full variable domain (missing parts from reference TRBV7-2 and TRBJ1-2): GAGVSQSPSNKVTEKGKDVELRCDPISGHTALYWYRQSLGQGLEFLIYFQGNSAPDKSGLPSDRFSAERTGGSVSTLTIQRTQQEDSAVYLCASSFSGDPNYGYTFGSGTRLTVV.